This T cell receptor beta chain stems from a study of early T cells in non-severe SARS-CoV-2 infection. The study, taken as a whole, reports: Comparison of clonotypes with VDJdb favored anti-spike CD8 responses while missing private and CD4 specificities.

This clonotype was detected ten times or more. Its cognate antigen is unknown. Germline V gives CDR1 LGHNA, CDR2 YSLEER. V dropped 0 bases and J dropped 1 base, with 9 bases sitting between them. The CDR3 runs to 16 residues. TCRdb reprocessed the 5' RACE reads via MiXCR and lists one record per CDR3 protein. The table has roughly 86,000 distinct CDR3 sequences, more than 5% seen once. The chain is built from TRBV4-3 and TRBJ2-2; D unresolved. The receptor comes from an adult who was a healthcare worker with PCR-confirmed SARS-CoV-2 infection or an uninfected control (not recorded which). The specimen was whole blood. The CDR3 here is CASSQDQAWNTGELFF. DNA for the CDR3: TGCGCCAGCAGCCAAGATCAGGCATGGAACACCGGGGAGCTGTTTTTT.